These 3 T cell receptor beta chains share one sample of origin, sequenced in a study of PD-1 blockade in mismatch repair-deficient tumors. Clones were read by immunoSEQ multiplex PCR, and TCRdb kept only the in-frame ones, dropping some. The sample has 15,000 or so clones, around 84% seen once. Sample: PBMCs, taken less than 15 weeks after starting pembrolizumab. Source of these receptors: an adult with mismatch repair-deficient cancer.

The chain's CDR3 is CARNLTLAGGPFFFYNEQFF. CDR3 DNA: TGTGCCAGAAACTTAACACTAGCGGGAGGGCCGTTTTTTTTCTACAATGAGCAGTTCTTC. V usage is TRBV28 and J usage is TRBJ2-1, with 13 bases fitting TRBD2. After removal of 9 bases from V and 3 bases from J, the junction contained 20 bases not matched to a gene. The CDR3 sequence is 20 residues long. Germline V gene data show CDR1 as MDHEN and CDR2 as SYDVKM.

This clone has a single count. The chain recombines TRBV5-8 with TRBJ2-2; 11 bases line up with TRBD2. From germline, CDR1 is SGHTS and CDR2 YDEGEE. The CDR3 has 16 amino acids. Trimming at V came to 0 bases and at J to 8 bases, leaving 6 bases not matched to a gene. Written as DNA, the CDR3 is TGTGCCAGCAGCTTGGTTAGCGGGAGGGCGTCTGGGGAGCTGTTTTTT. Amino acids: CASSLVSGRASGELFF.

CDR3 region: CASSVGARAEAFF. CDR3 in DNA: TGTGCCAGCAGCGTAGGCGCGAGGGCTGAAGCTTTCTTT. V usage is TRBV9 and J usage is TRBJ1-1; D is uncertain. Germline loops: CDR1 SGDLS, CDR2 YYNGEE. The CDR3 extends over 13 amino acids. Deletions cut 0 bases from V and 6 bases from J, with 9 bases between. Full variable domain (remainder filled in from reference TRBV9 and TRBJ1-1): DSGVTQTPKHLITATGQRVTLRCSPRSGDLSVYWYQQSLDQGLQFLIQYYNGEERAKGNILERFSAQQFPDLHSELNLSSLELGDSALYFCASSVGARAEAFFGQGTRLTVV.